This passage covers 3 T cell receptor beta chains from one sample sequenced in a study of shared clonotypes between healthy human individuals (dated by TCRdb to 2020 to 2022). The library was produced with the immunoSEQ multiplex PCR assay. The immuneACCESS repertoire file appears here via TCRdb, limited to in-frame rearrangements. These files lack a portion of the clones; in checked studies, under half of the deficit traces to unresolved V genes, and the cause of the others is not known. This sample has 450,000 to 600,000 clones in its table, and roughly 85% of those were observed once. The top ten clones comprise roughly 12% of the sample. The sample comprised PBMCs. The receptor source for this set is a woman in her thirties or forties in good health. Some clones in this sample may be carry-over from other donors' samples.

The chain carries TRBV4-2 and TRBJ1-1; no clear D. This CDR3 has 13 residues. V was shortened by 3 bases and J by 4 bases, with 9 bases between the two germline ends. Germline-derived CDR1 and CDR2 are LGHNA and YNFKEQ. The CDR3 coding sequence is TGTGCCAGCAGCCACGGGTGGGCCACTGAAGCTTTCTTT. Protein sequence: CASSHGWATEAFF.

The chain couples TRBV19 to TRBJ1-5; weak D call: TRBD1 (5 bases). CDR3 length: 15 residues. Germline V CDR1 and CDR2: LNHDA, SQIVND (reference sequence). Trimming removed 3 bases at V and 9 bases at J, with 18 bases between. This CDR3 reads CASSILGDASGPQHF. In DNA form, the CDR3 reads TGTGCCAGTAGTATCTTAGGGGACGCTTCGGGGCCCCAGCATTTT.

On this clone itself: The sample contains more than one DNA sequence encoding this CDR3. V usage is TRBV9 and J usage is TRBJ2-7; no firm D call. V was clipped by 0 bases and J by 0 bases, with 7 bases between them. Germline CDR1 is SGDLS and CDR2 is YYNGEE. The CDR3 has 14 residues. DNA for the CDR3: TGTGCCAGCAGCGTAGGTCCGAGCTCCTACGAGCAGTACTTC. Its protein is CASSVGPSSYEQYF.